The clone carrying this TCR beta chain showed up just once. The CDR3 totals 17 residues. V dropped 4 bases and J dropped 4 bases, with 21 bases sitting between them. Germline lookup yields CDR1 SNHLY and CDR2 FYNNEI. These data are taken from a study of shared T cell receptors in the human thymus. Using immunoSEQ multiplex PCR, the repertoire was profiled, and TCRdb retains in-frame clones only, with some absent. The table records 72,000 or so clones, roughly 95% of them present only once. Sequenced: thymocytes. This receptor was identified in a human donor. This chain links TRBV2 with TRBJ2-3; D may correspond to TRBD1 or TRBD2 (6 bases each). This CDR3 reads CASSVEGEGGLADTQYF. CDR3 nucleotide sequence: TGTGCCAGCAGTGTGGAGGGAGAGGGGGGTTTAGCAGATACGCAGTATTTT.